This TCR beta chain was recorded in a study of CD8 T cells in Susac syndrome. Trimming left V 8 bases short and J 5 bases short, with 10 bases between. Germline loops: CDR1 SGHVS, CDR2 FNYEAQ. This CDR3 spans 11 amino acids. RNA, at about 0.45 to 1 ug, was reverse transcribed with random hexamers. Across 54 Vbeta and 13 Jbeta, immunoSEQ multiplex PCR amplified TCR beta CDR3. MiXCR was run by TCRdb on the immunoSEQ multiplex PCR reads, yielding one entry per CDR3 protein. The table includes approximately 130,000 distinct CDR3 sequences, around nine tenths detected once. From blood CD8+ and CD4+ T cells, the TCR beta chain was sequenced. The multiple sclerosis control group was made up of treatment-naive patients with stable or active relapsing-remitting disease.

The receptor was derived from a human donor with multiple sclerosis. The sample was CD8+ T cells from PBMCs. The chain uses TRBV7-6 and TRBJ2-7, with no clear D. CDR3 region: CASGINHEQYF. The CDR3 DNA sequence: TGTGCCAGCGGAATAAACCACGAGCAGTACTTC.